Described below is a single TCR beta chain sequence and its context. Between the trimmed V and J ends, which lost 0 bases and 3 bases, there was a span of 19 bases. Per germline, CDR1 SGDLS and CDR2 YYNGEE. The CDR3 has 17 residues. This specimen belongs to a study of blood T cells in healthy people across ages. For the second PCR, which ran for roughly 7 to 11 cycles, a sample-barcoded 5' primer and a J-beta primer mix were used. TCRdb ran MiXCR on the 5' RACE reads and lists one entry per CDR3 protein. This sample has more than 450,000 distinct CDR3 sequences; about 26% occur once, and the top ten carry approximately 3.6%. The same data also went into a second study, on T cells of mothers and their children. From that study: Comparable shaping of TCR recombination output by thymic selection was observed in related and unrelated pairs.

The chain links TRBV9 to TRBJ2-7, with D possibly matching TRBD2 (7 bases). Sequences were obtained from blood. This receptor was taken from a boy aged 2 to 10 in good health. CDR3 loop: CASSVGGGAGVYYEQYF. CDR3 coding DNA: TGTGCCAGCAGCGTAGGGGGGGGGGCAGGCGTATACTACGAGCAGTACTTC.